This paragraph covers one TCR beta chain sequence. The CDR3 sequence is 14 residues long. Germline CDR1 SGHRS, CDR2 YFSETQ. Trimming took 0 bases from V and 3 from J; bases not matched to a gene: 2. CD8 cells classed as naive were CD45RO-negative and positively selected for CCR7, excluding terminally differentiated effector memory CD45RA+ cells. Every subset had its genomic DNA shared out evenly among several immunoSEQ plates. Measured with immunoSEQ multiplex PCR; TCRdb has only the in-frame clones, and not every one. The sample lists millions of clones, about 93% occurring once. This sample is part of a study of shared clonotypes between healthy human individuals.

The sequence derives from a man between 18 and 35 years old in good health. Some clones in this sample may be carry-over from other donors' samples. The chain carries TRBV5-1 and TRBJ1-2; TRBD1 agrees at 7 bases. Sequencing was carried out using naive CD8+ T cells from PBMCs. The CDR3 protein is CASSLAGTDYGYTF. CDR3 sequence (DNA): TGCGCCAGCAGCTTGGCCGGGACAGACTATGGCTACACCTTC.